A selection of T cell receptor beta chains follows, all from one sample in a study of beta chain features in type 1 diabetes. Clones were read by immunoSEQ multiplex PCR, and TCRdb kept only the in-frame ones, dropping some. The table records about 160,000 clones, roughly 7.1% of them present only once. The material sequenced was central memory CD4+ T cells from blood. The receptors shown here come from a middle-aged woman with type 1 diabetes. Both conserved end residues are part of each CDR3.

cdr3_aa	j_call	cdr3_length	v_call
CASSQETSGSYEQYF	TRBJ2-7	15	TRBV4-3
CASSLLGVDQPQHF	TRBJ1-5	14	TRBV7-2
CASSDRGKGNEKLFF	TRBJ1-4	15	TRBV6-6
CASSSGGLGNTEAFF	TRBJ1-1	15	TRBV9
CASSPHQADAYGYTF	TRBJ1-2	15	TRBV19
CASSATGNEQFF	TRBJ2-1	12	TRBV7-9
CASSLDSADEQFF	TRBJ2-1	13	TRBV7-7
CASSSLTGDQPQHF	TRBJ1-5	14	TRBV7-9
CASNFGGANEQFF	TRBJ2-1	13	TRBV13
CASSQSGLRKETQYF	TRBJ2-5	15	TRBV14
CAWSRGDYEQYF	TRBJ2-7	12	TRBV30
CASLAPSYEQYF	TRBJ2-7	12	TRBV6-5
CASSLRGPNIQYF	TRBJ2-4	13	TRBV7-2
CASSSDRGNTGELFF	TRBJ2-2	15	TRBV18
CASSGTGGTEAFF	TRBJ1-1	13	TRBV18
CASSSSPGLAGGHSYEQYF	TRBJ2-7	19	TRBV7-2
CASSDRGDTDTQYF	TRBJ2-3	14	TRBV9
CASSDRRTGGNEKLFF	TRBJ1-4	16	TRBV25-1
CASSKRRGNPNTGELFF	TRBJ2-2	17	TRBV9
CASRPLDRPGTGYTF	TRBJ1-2	15	TRBV27
CASSQARGTGETQYF	TRBJ2-5	15	TRBV4-1
CAWNTGGLGYTF	TRBJ1-2	12	TRBV30
CASSIGGTGLRPQHF	TRBJ1-5	15	TRBV19
CASSRDRASNQPQHF	TRBJ1-5	15	TRBV4-1
CASSGLAEASDEQFF	TRBJ2-1	15	TRBV5-1
CASSQSLAGAYNEQFF	TRBJ2-1	16	TRBV4-1
CSASGSIYEQYF	TRBJ2-7	12	TRBV29-1
CASSRAGRTYNEQFF	TRBJ2-1	15	TRBV19
CASSGTGTRDMQYF	TRBJ2-7	14	TRBV9
CASTRDRNSPLHF	TRBJ1-6	13	TRBV2
CASSPDSVQETQYF	TRBJ2-5	14	TRBV5-4
CASRPDSGDRDTQYF	TRBJ2-3	15	TRBV6-5
CASSYVQGGGDTQYF	TRBJ2-3	15	TRBV6-5
CASSKSLQETQYF	TRBJ2-5	13	TRBV19
CASSPDRGNEQYF	TRBJ2-7	13	TRBV5-1
CAIRARDYNEQFF	TRBJ2-1	13	TRBV10-3
CASSSPGEDNSPLHF	TRBJ1-6	15	TRBV5-1
CASSQGAGSYGYTF	TRBJ1-2	14	TRBV14
CASSLYLGQNTGELFF	TRBJ2-2	16	TRBV4-3